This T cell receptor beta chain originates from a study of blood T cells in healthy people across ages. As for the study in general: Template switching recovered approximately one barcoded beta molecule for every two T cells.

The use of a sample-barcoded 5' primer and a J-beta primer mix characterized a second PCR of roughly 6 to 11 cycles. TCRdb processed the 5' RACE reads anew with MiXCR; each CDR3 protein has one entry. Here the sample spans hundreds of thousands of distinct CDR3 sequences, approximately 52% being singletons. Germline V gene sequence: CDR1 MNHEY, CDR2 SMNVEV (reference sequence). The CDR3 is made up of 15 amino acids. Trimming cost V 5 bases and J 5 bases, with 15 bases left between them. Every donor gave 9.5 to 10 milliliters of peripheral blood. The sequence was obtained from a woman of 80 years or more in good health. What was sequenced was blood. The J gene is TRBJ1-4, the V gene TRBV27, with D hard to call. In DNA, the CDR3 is TGTGCCAGCAGTCCTTACACCTTCGCCAATGAAAAACTGTTTTTT. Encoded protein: CASSPYTFANEKLFF.